The entry below gives a single TCR beta chain sequence along with its context. Its antigen is not identified. The CDR3 extends over 13 amino acids. Trimming took 3 bases from V and 6 from J; bases not matched to a gene: 3. From germline, CDR1 is SGHNT and CDR2 YYREEE (reference sequence). The sample belongs to a study of shared clonotypes between healthy human individuals. Study-wide background: The plates for each donor numbered three CD4 naive, three CD4 memory, two CD8 naive and one CD8 memory.

Libraries were prepared by immunoSEQ multiplex PCR; TCRdb keeps only in-frame clonotypes and omits some of them. Among some 2.3 million clones listed, more than 85% were seen once. General observations from the study: Clonotype sharing across a few donors was observed for 4% to 5.5% of naive CD4 clonotypes.

Sequencing was carried out using naive CD4+ T cells from PBMCs. Subset denoted: CD45RA+ positively selected. This chain links TRBV5-4 with TRBJ2-1; 7 bases are a match to TRBD2. The TCR originated in a young man in good health. Some clones in this sample may be carry-over from other donors' samples. The CDR3 DNA is TGTGCCAGCAGCTCCGGGACTACCAATGAGCAGTTCTTC. It specifies CASSSGTTNEQFF.